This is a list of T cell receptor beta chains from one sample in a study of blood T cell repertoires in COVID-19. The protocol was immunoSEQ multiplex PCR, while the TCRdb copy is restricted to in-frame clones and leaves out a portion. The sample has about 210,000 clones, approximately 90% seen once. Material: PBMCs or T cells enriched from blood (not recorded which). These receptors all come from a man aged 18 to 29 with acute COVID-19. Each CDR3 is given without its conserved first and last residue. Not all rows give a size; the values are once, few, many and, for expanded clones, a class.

CDR3: AWSVFFPYRTGSVYEQY; V: TRBV30; J: TRBJ2-7; size: .
CDR3: ASSLGADSYTEAF; V: TRBV5-1; J: TRBJ1-1; size: once
CDR3: ASSFRGQNTEAF; V: TRBV3-1/TRBV3-2; J: TRBJ1-1; size: .
CDR3: SVRTGDTEAF; V: TRBV29-1; J: TRBJ1-1; size: .
CDR3: ASSDRGNEQF; V: TRBV5-6; J: TRBJ2-1; size: .
CDR3: ASSEGGPVKEQY; V: TRBV6-1; J: TRBJ2-7; size: .
CDR3: ASSPNPTSGGADTQY; V: TRBV4-3; J: TRBJ2-3; size: .
CDR3: ASSVGVLEY; V: TRBV25-1; J: TRBJ2-7; size: .
CDR3: ASSDGQGYEQY; V: TRBV28; J: TRBJ2-7; size: .
CDR3: ASKISQGDTEAF; V: TRBV6-5; J: TRBJ1-1; size: .
CDR3: SVVTGVTDTQY; V: TRBV29-1; J: TRBJ2-3; size: .
CDR3: ASSPLAGVSGANVLT; V: TRBV7-2; J: TRBJ2-6; size: .
CDR3: ASRGKANYGYT; V: TRBV19; J: TRBJ1-2; size: .
CDR3: ASSLGQIYEQY; V: TRBV7-9; J: TRBJ2-7; size: .
CDR3: ATSDLPRLRDSTYEQY; V: TRBV24-1; J: TRBJ2-7; size: .
CDR3: ASRKGQVLVANNSPLH; V: TRBV28; J: TRBJ1-6; size: .
CDR3: ASSLAYGEEAF; V: TRBV12-3/TRBV12-4; J: TRBJ1-1; size: .
CDR3: ASTSDRAEQF; V: TRBV2; J: TRBJ2-1; size: .
CDR3: ASSLTSANNEQF; V: TRBV5-1; J: TRBJ2-1; size: .
CDR3: ASSEQGAYSPLH; V: TRBV9; J: TRBJ1-6; size: .